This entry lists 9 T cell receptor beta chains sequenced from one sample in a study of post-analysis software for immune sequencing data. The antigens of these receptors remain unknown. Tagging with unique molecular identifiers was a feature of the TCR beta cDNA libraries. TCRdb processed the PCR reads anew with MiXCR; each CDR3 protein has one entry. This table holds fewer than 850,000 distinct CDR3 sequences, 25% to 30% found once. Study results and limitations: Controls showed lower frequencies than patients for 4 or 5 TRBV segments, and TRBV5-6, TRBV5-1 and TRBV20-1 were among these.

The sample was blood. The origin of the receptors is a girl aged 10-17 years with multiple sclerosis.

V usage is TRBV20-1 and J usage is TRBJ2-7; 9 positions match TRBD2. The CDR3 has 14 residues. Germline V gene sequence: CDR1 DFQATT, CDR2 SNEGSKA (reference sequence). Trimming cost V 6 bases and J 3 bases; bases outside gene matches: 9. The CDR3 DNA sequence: TGCAGTGCCAAGTACCGACTAGCGGACTACGAGCAGTACTTC. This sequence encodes CSAKYRLADYEQYF.

CDR3 DNA: TGTGCCAGCTCACCACGAGGGTTCACTGAAGCTTTCTTT. It codes for CASSPRGFTEAFF. The chain recombines TRBV18 with TRBJ1-1; D ambiguous. Per the germline V gene, CDR1 is KGHSH and CDR2 is LQKENI. V shed 1 base and J shed 4 bases, with 7 bases lying between them. The CDR3 totals 13 residues.

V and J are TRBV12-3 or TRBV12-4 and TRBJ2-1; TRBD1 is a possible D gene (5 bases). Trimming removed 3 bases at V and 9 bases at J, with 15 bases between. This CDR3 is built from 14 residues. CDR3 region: CASSLQGIGLEQFF. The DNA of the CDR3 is TGTGCCAGCAGTTTGCAGGGCATTGGGCTTGAGCAGTTCTTC.

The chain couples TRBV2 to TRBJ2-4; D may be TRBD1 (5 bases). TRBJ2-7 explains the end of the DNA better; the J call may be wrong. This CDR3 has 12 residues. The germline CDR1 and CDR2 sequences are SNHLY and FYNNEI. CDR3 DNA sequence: TGTGCCAGCAGGGGGCGGTTTCACGAGCAGTACTTC. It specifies CASRGRFHEQYF.

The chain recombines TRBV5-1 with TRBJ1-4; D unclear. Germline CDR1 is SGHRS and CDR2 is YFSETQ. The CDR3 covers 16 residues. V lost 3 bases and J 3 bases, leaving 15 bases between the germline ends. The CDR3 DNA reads TGCGCCAGCAGCTCCGCGGGCGGCAGAGCTAATGAAAAACTGTTTTTT. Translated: CASSSAGGRANEKLFF. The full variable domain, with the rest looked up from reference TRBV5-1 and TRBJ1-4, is KAGVTQTPRYLIKTRGQQVTLSCSPISGHRSVSWYQQTPGQGLQFLFEYFSETQRNKGNFPGRFSGRQFSNSRSEMNVSTLELGDSALYLCASSSAGGRANEKLFFGSGTQLSVL.

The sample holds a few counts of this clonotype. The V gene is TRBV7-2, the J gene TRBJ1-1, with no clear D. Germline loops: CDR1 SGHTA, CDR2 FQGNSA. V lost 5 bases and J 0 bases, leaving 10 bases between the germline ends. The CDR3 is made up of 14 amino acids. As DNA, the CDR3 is TGTGCCAGCAGCGTTAGTGGAATGAACACTGAAGCTTTCTTT. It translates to CASSVSGMNTEAFF.

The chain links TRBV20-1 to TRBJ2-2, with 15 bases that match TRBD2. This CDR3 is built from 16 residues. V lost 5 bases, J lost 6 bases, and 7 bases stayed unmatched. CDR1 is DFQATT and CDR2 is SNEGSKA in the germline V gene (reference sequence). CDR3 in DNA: TGCAGTGCTGCGACGGGACTAGCGGGGGGACCCGGGGAGCTGTTTTTT. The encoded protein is CSAATGLAGGPGELFF.

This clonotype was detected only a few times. The CDR3 nucleotides read TGTGCCAGCAGTTTATCTCCGGGACCCTACAATGAGCAGTTCTTC. The encoded protein is CASSLSPGPYNEQFF. The chain links TRBV27 to TRBJ2-1; TRBD1 or TRBD2 may be the D gene (5 bases each). The CDR3 length is 15 residues. In germline, CDR1 is MNHEY, CDR2 SMNVEV (reference sequence). V was cut by 0 bases and J by 2 bases, with 8 bases left in between.

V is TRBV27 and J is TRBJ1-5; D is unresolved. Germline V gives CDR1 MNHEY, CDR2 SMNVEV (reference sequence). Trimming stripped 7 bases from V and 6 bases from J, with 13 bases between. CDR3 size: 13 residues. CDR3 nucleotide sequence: TGTGCCAGCACCCTCACCCCTCGTCAGCCCCAGCATTTT. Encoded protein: CASTLTPRQPQHF.